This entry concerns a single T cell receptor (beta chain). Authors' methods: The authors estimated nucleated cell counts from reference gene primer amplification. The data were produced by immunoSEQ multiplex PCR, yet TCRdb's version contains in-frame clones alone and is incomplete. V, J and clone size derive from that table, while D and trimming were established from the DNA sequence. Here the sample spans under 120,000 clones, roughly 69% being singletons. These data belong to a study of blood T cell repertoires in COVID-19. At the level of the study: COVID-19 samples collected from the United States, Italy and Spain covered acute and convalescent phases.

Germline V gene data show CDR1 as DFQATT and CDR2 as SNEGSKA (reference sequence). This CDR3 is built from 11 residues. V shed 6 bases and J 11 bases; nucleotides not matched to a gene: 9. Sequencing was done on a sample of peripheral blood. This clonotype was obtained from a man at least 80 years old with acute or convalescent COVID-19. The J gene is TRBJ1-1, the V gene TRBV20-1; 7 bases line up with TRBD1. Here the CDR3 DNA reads TGCAGTGCATTCCTGACAGGGAAGGCTTTCTTT. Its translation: CSAFLTGKAFF.